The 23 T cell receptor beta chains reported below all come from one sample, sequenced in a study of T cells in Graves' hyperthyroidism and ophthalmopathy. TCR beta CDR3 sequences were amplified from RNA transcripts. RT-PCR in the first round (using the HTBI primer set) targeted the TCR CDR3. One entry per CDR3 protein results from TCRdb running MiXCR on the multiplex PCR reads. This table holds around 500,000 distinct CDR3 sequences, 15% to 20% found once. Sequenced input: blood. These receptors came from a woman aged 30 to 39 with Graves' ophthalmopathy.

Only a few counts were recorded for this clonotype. CDR3 coding DNA: TGTGCCAGCAGGGTCGATGACTATAGCGAGACCCAGTACTTC. Its protein is CASRVDDYSETQYF. The genes are TRBV6-1 and TRBJ2-5, with a tentative D call TRBD2 (5 bases). The V end lost 6 bases, the J end lost 5 bases, and 16 bases lay between the germline ends. This CDR3 spans 14 amino acids. Germline assignment: CDR1 MNHNS and CDR2 SASEGT.

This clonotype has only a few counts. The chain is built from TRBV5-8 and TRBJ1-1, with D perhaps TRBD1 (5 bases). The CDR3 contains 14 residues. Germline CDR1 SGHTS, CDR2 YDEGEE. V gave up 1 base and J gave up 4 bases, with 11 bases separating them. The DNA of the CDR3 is TGTGCCAGCAGCTTGAGGGGTAAACGCACTGAAGCTTTCTTT. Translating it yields CASSLRGKRTEAFF.

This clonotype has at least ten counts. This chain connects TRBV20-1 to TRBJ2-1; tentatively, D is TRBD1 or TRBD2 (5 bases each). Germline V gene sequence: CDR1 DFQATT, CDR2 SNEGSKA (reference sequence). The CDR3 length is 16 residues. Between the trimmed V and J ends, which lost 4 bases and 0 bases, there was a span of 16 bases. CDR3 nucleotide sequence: TGCAGTGCTATGTCCCCTTCAGGGAGCTCCTACAATGAGCAGTTCTTC. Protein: CSAMSPSGSSYNEQFF.

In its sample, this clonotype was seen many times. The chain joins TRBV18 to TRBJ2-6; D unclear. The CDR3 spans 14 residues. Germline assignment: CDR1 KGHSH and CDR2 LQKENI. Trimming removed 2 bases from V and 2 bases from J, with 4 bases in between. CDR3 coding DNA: TGTGCCAGCTCACCATCAACTGGGGCCAACGTCCTGACTTTC. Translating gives CASSPSTGANVLTF. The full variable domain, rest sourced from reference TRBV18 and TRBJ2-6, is NAGVMQNPRHLVRRRGQEARLRCSPMKGHSHVYWYRQLPEEGLKFMVYLQKENIIDESGMPKERFSAEFPKEGPSILRIQQVVRGDSAAYFCASSPSTGANVLTFGAGSRLTVL.

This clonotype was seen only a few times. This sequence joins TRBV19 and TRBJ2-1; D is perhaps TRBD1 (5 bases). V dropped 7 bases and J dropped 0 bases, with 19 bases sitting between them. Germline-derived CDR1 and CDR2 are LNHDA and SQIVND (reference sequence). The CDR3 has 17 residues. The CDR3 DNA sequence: TGTGCCAGTAAAAGGGGAACAAGAACCTTCTCCTACAATGAGCAGTTCTTC. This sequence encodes CASKRGTRTFSYNEQFF.

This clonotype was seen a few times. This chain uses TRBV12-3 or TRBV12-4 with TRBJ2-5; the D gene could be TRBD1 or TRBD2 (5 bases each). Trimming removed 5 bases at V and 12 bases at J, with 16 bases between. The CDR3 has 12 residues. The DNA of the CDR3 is TGTGCCAGCAGTGCCTTACCGGGACCAAAGTACTTC. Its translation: CASSALPGPKYF.

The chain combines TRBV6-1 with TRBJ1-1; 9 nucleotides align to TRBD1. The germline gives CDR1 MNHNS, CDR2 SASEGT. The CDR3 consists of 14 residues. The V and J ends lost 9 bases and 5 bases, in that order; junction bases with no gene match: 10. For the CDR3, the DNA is TGTGCCAGTCTAATAGGGACAGGGTTGACTGAAGCTTTCTTT. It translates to CASLIGTGLTEAFF.

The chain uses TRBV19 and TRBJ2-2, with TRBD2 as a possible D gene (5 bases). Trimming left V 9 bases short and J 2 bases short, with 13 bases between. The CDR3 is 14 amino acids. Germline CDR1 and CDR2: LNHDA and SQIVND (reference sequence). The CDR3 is CASLTGSNTGELFF. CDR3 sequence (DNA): TGTGCCAGCCTAACGGGAAGCAACACCGGGGAGCTGTTTTTT.

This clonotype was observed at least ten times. CDR3 protein: CASSPNVPHGRKDEQFF. CDR3 in DNA: TGTGCCAGCAGCCCCAACGTACCACACGGGAGGAAGGATGAGCAGTTCTTC. The chain combines TRBV11-2 with TRBJ2-1, with 7 bases aligning to TRBD2. J lost 8 bases, V lost 5 bases, and 18 bases had no gene match. This CDR3 spans 17 amino acids. CDR1 and CDR2 (germline): SGHAT, FQNNGV.

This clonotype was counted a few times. In nucleotides, the CDR3 is TGTGCCAGCAGTTTTTACGGGAACACCGGGGAGCTGTTTTTT. Protein: CASSFYGNTGELFF. The chain links TRBV27 to TRBJ2-2; D ambiguous. Germline V gives CDR1 MNHEY, CDR2 SMNVEV (reference sequence). Trimming cost V 3 bases and J 1 base, with 6 bases left between them. This CDR3 region has 14 residues.

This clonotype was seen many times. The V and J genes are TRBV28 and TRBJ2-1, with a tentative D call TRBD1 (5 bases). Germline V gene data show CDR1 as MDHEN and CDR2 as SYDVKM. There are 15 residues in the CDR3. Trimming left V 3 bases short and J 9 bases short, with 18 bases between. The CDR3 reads CASSFRQGRVGEQFF. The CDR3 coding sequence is TGTGCCAGCAGTTTTAGGCAGGGAAGGGTGGGTGAGCAGTTCTTC.

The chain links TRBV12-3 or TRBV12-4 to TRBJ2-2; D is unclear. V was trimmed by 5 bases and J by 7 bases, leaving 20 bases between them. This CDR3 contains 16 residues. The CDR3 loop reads CASSPRSGLLGGELFF. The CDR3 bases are TGTGCCAGCAGTCCCCGCTCGGGTCTGTTGGGCGGGGAGCTGTTTTTT.

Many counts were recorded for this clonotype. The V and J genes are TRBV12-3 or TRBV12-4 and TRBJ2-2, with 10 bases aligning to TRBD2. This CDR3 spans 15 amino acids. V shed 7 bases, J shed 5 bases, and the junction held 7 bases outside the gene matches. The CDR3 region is CASTLAGGITGELFF. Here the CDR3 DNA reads TGTGCCAGCACATTAGCGGGAGGAATTACCGGGGAGCTGTTTTTT.

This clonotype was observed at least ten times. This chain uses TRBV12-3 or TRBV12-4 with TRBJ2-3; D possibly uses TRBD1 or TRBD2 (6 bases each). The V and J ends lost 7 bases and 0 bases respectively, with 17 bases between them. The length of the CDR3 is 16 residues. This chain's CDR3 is CASIHDWGASTDTQYF. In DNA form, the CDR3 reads TGTGCCAGCATCCATGATTGGGGGGCTAGCACAGATACGCAGTATTTT.

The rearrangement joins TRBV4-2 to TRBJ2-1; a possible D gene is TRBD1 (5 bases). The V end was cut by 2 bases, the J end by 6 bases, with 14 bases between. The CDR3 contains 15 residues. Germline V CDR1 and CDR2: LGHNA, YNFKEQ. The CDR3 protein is CASSQITGASNEQFF. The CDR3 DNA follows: TGTGCCAGCAGCCAAATAACTGGGGCTAGCAATGAGCAGTTCTTC.

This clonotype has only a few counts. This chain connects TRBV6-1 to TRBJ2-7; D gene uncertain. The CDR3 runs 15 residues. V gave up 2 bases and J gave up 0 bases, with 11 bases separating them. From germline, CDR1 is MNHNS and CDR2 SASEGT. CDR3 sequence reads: CASSESHISSYEQYF. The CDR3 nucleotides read TGTGCCAGCAGTGAAAGCCATATCAGCTCCTACGAGCAGTACTTC.

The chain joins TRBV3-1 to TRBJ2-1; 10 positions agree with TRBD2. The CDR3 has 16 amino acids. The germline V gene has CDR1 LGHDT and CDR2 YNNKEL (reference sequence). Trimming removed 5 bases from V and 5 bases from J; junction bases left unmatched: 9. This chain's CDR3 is CASSSRAGGVHNEQFF. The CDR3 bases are TGTGCCAGCAGCTCGCGAGCGGGAGGGGTCCACAATGAGCAGTTCTTC.

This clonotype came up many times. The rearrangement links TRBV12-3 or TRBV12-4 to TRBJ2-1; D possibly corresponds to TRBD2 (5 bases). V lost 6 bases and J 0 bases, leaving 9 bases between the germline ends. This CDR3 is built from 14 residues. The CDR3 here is CASRTAGSYNEQFF. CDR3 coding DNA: TGTGCCAGCAGGACGGCGGGCTCCTACAATGAGCAGTTCTTC.

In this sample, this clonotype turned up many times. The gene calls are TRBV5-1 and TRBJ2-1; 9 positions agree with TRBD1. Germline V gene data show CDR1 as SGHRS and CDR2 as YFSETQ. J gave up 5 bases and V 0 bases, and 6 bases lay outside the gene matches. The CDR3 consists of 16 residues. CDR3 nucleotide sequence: TGCGCCAGCAGCTTGGTTTCCGGACAGGGGAACAATGAGCAGTTCTTC. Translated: CASSLVSGQGNNEQFF.

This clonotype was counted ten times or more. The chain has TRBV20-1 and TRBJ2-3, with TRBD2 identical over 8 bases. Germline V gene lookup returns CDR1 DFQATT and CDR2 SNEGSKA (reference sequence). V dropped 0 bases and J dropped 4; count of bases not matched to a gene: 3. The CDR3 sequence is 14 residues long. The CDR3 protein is CSARDQRGPDTQYF. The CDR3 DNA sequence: TGCAGTGCTAGAGATCAGCGGGGGCCAGATACGCAGTATTTT.

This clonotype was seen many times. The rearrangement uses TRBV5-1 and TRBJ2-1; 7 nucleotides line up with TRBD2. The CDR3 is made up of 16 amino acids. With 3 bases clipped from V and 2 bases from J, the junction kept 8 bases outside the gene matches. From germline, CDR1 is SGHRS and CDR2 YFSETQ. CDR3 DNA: TGCGCCAGCAGCTCCGGACTAGGCCCGGCCTACAATGAGCAGTTCTTC. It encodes CASSSGLGPAYNEQFF.

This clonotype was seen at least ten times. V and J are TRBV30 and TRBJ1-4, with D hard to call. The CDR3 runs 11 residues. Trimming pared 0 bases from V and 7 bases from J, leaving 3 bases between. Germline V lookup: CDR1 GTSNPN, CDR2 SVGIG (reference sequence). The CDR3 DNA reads TGTGCCTGGAGTGTCGGTGAAAAACTGTTTTTT. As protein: CAWSVGEKLFF.

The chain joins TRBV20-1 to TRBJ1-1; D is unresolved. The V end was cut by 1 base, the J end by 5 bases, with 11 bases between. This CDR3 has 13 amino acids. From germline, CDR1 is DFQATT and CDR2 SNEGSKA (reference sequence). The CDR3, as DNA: TGCAGTGCTAGAGGAGGCCCCGGGACTGAAGCTTTCTTT. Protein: CSARGGPGTEAFF.